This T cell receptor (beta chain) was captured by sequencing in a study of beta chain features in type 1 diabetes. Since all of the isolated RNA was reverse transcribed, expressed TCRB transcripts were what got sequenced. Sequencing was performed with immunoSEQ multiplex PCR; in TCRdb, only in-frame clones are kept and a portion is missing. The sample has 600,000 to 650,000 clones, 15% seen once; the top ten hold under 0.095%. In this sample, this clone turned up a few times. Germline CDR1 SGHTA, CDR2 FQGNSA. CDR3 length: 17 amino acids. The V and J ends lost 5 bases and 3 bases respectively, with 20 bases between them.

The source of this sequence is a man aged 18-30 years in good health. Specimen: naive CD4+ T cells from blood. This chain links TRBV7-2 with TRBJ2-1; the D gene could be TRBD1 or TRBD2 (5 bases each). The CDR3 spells CASSRVPGHGGYNEQFF. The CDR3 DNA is TGTGCCAGCAGCCGCGTCCCGGGCCATGGGGGCTACAATGAGCAGTTCTTC.